These T cell receptor beta chains were read from a single sample in a study of Ad26.COV2.S vaccination and SARS-CoV-2 variants. Method: immunoSEQ multiplex PCR; TCRdb's copy keeps in-frame clones and lacks some. This sample has about 460,000 clones, with roughly nine tenths found just once. The material sequenced was peripheral blood, taken in a trial of Ad26.COV2.S vaccine versus placebo. The source of these receptors is a person aged 18-60 years who received the Ad26.COV2.S COVID-19 vaccine or a placebo. CDR3s include the opening cysteine and the closing phenylalanine or tryptophan. D genes are given only for firm matches. The size of a clone is reported for some rows only, either as once, few or many, or as a class for expanded clones.

v_gene	d_gene	abundance	j_gene	CDR3aa	CDR3nt
TRBV5-4	-	-	TRBJ1-2	CASSQDSGGYGYTF	TGTGCCAGCAGCCAAGACTCGGGGGGATATGGCTACACCTTC
TRBV5-5	-	-	TRBJ1-6	CASRPREGSYNSPLHF	TGTGCCAGCAGGCCGAGGGAGGGATCCTATAATTCACCCCTCCACTTT
TRBV5-1	-	-	TRBJ1-3	CASFDVGAGNTIYF	TGCGCCAGCTTCGACGTGGGTGCTGGAAACACCATATATTTT
TRBV12-3/TRBV12-4	-	-	TRBJ1-5	CASRGAGQPQHF	TGTGCCAGCAGAGGGGCGGGTCAGCCCCAGCATTTT
TRBV10-1	-	-	TRBJ2-7	CASSGSFYEQYF	TGCGCCAGCAGCGGCAGCTTCTACGAGCAGTACTTC
TRBV3-1/TRBV3-2	TRBD1	-	TRBJ2-1	CASSQDQGQVNNEQFF	TGTGCCAGCAGCCAAGATCAGGGACAGGTTAACAATGAGCAGTTCTTC
TRBV3-1/TRBV3-2	TRBD2	-	TRBJ2-2	CASSRLTGGAGAGTGELFF	TGTGCCAGCAGCCGTCTCACCGGGGGGGCAGGGGCAGGCACCGGGGAGCTGTTTTTT
TRBV28	TRBD1	-	TRBJ2-2	CASSPSGTGNTGELFF	TGTGCCAGCAGTCCATCCGGGACAGGGAACACCGGGGAGCTGTTTTTT
TRBV6-6	-	-	TRBJ1-5	CASSYRVQGGNQPQHF	TGTGCCAGCAGTTACAGGGTACAGGGTGGCAATCAGCCCCAGCATTTT
TRBV18	TRBD2	-	TRBJ2-1	CASSPSGTSVSDEQFF	TGTGCCAGCTCACCAAGTGGGACTAGCGTAAGCGATGAGCAGTTCTTC
TRBV19	-	once	TRBJ1-2	CASGQGYGYTF	TGTGCCAGTGGACAAGGCTATGGCTACACCTTC
TRBV2	-	-	TRBJ2-1	CASRAWNEQFF	TGTGCCAGCAGGGCCTGGAATGAGCAGTTCTTC
TRBV2	-	once	TRBJ1-3	CASSKIVGGSGNTIYF	TGTGCCAGCAGTAAAATTGTGGGGGGGTCTGGAAACACCATATATTTT
TRBV6-5	-	-	TRBJ1-6	CASGALVINSPLHF	TGTGCCAGCGGGGCGTTGGTCATTAATTCACCCCTCCACTTT
TRBV14	-	-	TRBJ1-3	CASSQGGKSGNTIYF	TGTGCCAGCAGCCAAGGAGGGAAATCTGGAAACACCATATATTTT
TRBV19	TRBD1	-	TRBJ1-5	CASSAQGSNQPQHF	TGTGCCAGTAGTGCACAGGGGAGCAATCAGCCCCAGCATTTT
TRBV20-1	-	once	TRBJ2-3	CSASRGDTQYF	TGCAGTGCTAGTAGGGGGGATACGCAGTATTTT
TRBV19	TRBD1	-	TRBJ2-1	CATRTGPSSYNEQFF	TGTGCCACCCGGACAGGGCCGAGCTCCTACAATGAGCAGTTCTTC
TRBV11-2	-	-	TRBJ2-7	CASSPDGGQVEQYF	TGTGCCAGCAGCCCAGATGGGGGGCAGGTCGAGCAGTACTTC
TRBV7-2	TRBD2	once	TRBJ2-1	CASSLEASGPPYNEQFF	TGTGCCAGCAGCTTAGAGGCTAGCGGACCCCCATACAATGAGCAGTTCTTC
TRBV7-8	TRBD2	-	TRBJ2-7	CASSFPGLGNNEQYF	TGTGCCAGCAGCTTCCCGGGACTAGGTAACAACGAGCAGTACTTC
TRBV28	-	once	TRBJ1-6	CASSFVGAGNSPLHF	TGTGCCAGCAGTTTCGTTGGGGCTGGTAATTCACCCCTCCACTTT
TRBV9	-	-	TRBJ2-7	CASSQGLAELYEQYF	TGTGCCAGCAGCCAGGGGCTAGCGGAGCTATACGAGCAGTACTTC
TRBV3-1/TRBV3-2	TRBD1	-	TRBJ1-2	CASSQDRPGQGARYGYTF	TGTGCCAGCAGCCAAGATCGTCCGGGACAGGGGGCAAGGTATGGCTACACCTTC
TRBV28	-	-	TRBJ1-4	CASNEVAGREKLFF	TGTGCCAGCAATGAGGTAGCTGGTCGGGAAAAACTGTTTTTT
TRBV27	-	-	TRBJ1-2	CASSLRANYGYTF	TGTGCCAGCAGTTTAAGGGCTAACTATGGCTACACCTTC
TRBV29-1	-	-	TRBJ1-1	CSVKTNTEAFF	TGCAGCGTCAAGACAAACACTGAAGCTTTCTTT
TRBV12-3/TRBV12-4	-	-	TRBJ1-4	CASSSGEKLFF	TGTGCCAGCAGTTCTGGGGAAAAACTGTTTTTT
TRBV6-1	-	-	TRBJ1-3	CASSEDRGTGNTIYF	TGTGCCAGCAGTGAAGATCGGGGGACTGGAAACACCATATATTTT
TRBV6-5	TRBD1	-	TRBJ1-1	CASSRQGTNTEAFF	TGTGCCAGCAGTAGACAGGGAACGAACACTGAAGCTTTCTTT
TRBV2	-	-	TRBJ2-5	CASSEVGRRLKTQYF	TGTGCCAGCAGTGAAGTAGGGCGGCGGTTAAAGACCCAGTACTTC
TRBV19	-	-	TRBJ1-2	CASSMELLVPNYGYTF	TGTGCCAGTAGTATGGAGCTTCTGGTACCTAACTATGGCTACACCTTC
TRBV27	-	-	TRBJ1-2	CATSAGSARLYGYTF	TGTGCCACTTCGGCGGGGAGTGCCCGACTCTATGGCTACACCTTC
TRBV18	-	-	TRBJ1-1	CASSPPAGAEAFF	TGTGCCAGCTCACCACCGGCCGGAGCTGAAGCTTTCTTT
TRBV28	-	-	TRBJ1-2	CASSSGKPYGYTF	TGTGCCAGCAGTTCGGGAAAACCTTATGGCTACACCTTC
TRBV12-3/TRBV12-4	-	once	TRBJ2-7	CASSFRRINEQYF	TGTGCCAGCAGTTTTCGCAGGATCAACGAGCAGTACTTC
TRBV7-6	TRBD1	-	TRBJ2-7	CASSLWDSSYEQYF	TGTGCCAGCAGCCTATGGGACAGCTCCTACGAGCAGTACTTC
TRBV4-1	-	-	TRBJ1-2	CASSLGLGGAGYGYTF	TGCGCCAGCAGCCTTGGGCTCGGGGGCGCGGGCTATGGCTACACCTTC
TRBV29-1	-	once	TRBJ1-1	CSGRQEGGTEAFF	TGCAGCGGCCGACAGGAGGGGGGCACTGAAGCTTTCTTT
TRBV6-5	-	-	TRBJ1-3	CATQTETPLWPTIYF	TGTGCCACACAGACAGAGACACCCCTGTGGCCCACCATATATTTT
TRBV20-1	-	-	TRBJ1-1	CSAGRTEEAFF	TGCAGTGCTGGGAGAACTGAGGAAGCTTTCTTT